Following are 28 T cell receptor beta chains from one sample sequenced in a study of blood T cell repertoires in COVID-19. Clones were read by immunoSEQ multiplex PCR, and TCRdb kept only the in-frame ones, dropping some. Among around 200,000 clones listed, 85% were seen once. Sequenced input: peripheral blood. The origin of the receptors is a woman older than 75 with acute or convalescent COVID-19.

This clone has a single count. V and J are TRBV5-1 and TRBJ1-1, with 10 positions matching TRBD1. Germline CDR1 SGHRS, CDR2 YFSETQ. V was pared by 1 base and J by 3 bases, with 3 bases of the junction left unmatched. This CDR3 contains 15 residues. CDR3 coding DNA: TGCGCCAGCAGCTTGATGGGGACAGGGGACACTGAAGCTTTCTTT. Translating it yields CASSLMGTGDTEAFF.

The chain combines TRBV5-1 with TRBJ2-1, with 9 bases aligning to TRBD2. The CDR3 is 16 residues long. Looked up from germline, CDR1 is SGHRS and CDR2 is YFSETQ. V lost 0 bases, J lost 5 bases, and 6 bases stayed unmatched. In DNA, the CDR3 is TGCGCCAGCAGCTTGGCGACGACTAGCGGCAACAATGAGCAGTTCTTC. It translates to CASSLATTSGNNEQFF. The whole variable domain, filled in from reference TRBV5-1 and TRBJ2-1, reads KAGVTQTPRYLIKTRGQQVTLSCSPISGHRSVSWYQQTPGQGLQFLFEYFSETQRNKGNFPGRFSGRQFSNSRSEMNVSTLELGDSALYLCASSLATTSGNNEQFFGPGTRLTVL.

This chain links TRBV6-6 with TRBJ1-1, with D possibly matching TRBD1 (5 bases). This CDR3 has 15 amino acids. Trimming removed 6 bases at V and 2 bases at J, with 16 bases between. The germline gives CDR1 MNHNY, CDR2 SVGAGI (reference sequence). CDR3 coding DNA: TGTGCCAGCAGCTCCCGTCAGGGCCATAACACTGAAGCTTTCTTT. Residues: CASSSRQGHNTEAFF.

This clone was seen only a few times. The CDR3 DNA reads as TGTGCCAGCTCACCCCCGGGCCAGGCGAGGGTAGAGACCCAGTACTTC. It yields the protein CASSPPGQARVETQYF. V is TRBV18 and J is TRBJ2-5; D might be TRBD2 (5 bases). CDR1 KGHSH and CDR2 LQKENI come from the germline V gene. V was pared by 3 bases and J by 4 bases, with 18 bases between. This CDR3 has 16 amino acids.

This chain connects TRBV3-1 (or the pseudogene TRBV3-2) to TRBJ2-2, with D perhaps TRBD1 (5 bases). There are 15 residues in the CDR3. Between the trimmed V and J ends, which lost 0 bases and 6 bases, there was a span of 11 bases. Germline CDR1 and CDR2: LGHDT and YNNKEL (reference sequence). CDR3 loop: CASSQEGQGAGELFF. DNA for the CDR3: TGTGCCAGCAGCCAAGAGGGCCAGGGTGCCGGGGAGCTGTTTTTT.

V and J are TRBV30 and TRBJ1-1; D is uncertain. V was cut by 1 base and J by 6 bases, with 15 bases left in between. The CDR3 covers 14 residues. The germline gives CDR1 GTSNPN, CDR2 SVGIG (reference sequence). Here the CDR3 DNA reads TGTGCCTGGAGTGGGCGCGGGGTCGGAGCTGAAGCTTTCTTT. As protein: CAWSGRGVGAEAFF.

This chain connects TRBV11-2 to TRBJ2-5; TRBD1 aligns across 12 bases. V lost 4 bases, J lost 4 bases, and 4 bases stayed unmatched. This CDR3 has 15 amino acids. Looked up from germline, CDR1 is SGHAT and CDR2 is FQNNGV. CDR3 loop: CASSSRDRGPETQYF. The CDR3 DNA reads TGTGCCAGCAGCTCCCGGGACAGGGGGCCAGAGACCCAGTACTTC.

This chain connects TRBV27 to TRBJ2-7; D gene unclear. V shed 4 bases and J shed 9 bases, with 13 bases lying between them. The CDR3 sequence is 12 residues long. The germline CDR1 and CDR2 sequences are MNHEY and SMNVEV (reference sequence). CDR3 sequence (DNA): TGTGCCAGCAGTTCACAGTTCCACACGCAGTACTTC. This translates into CASSSQFHTQYF.

V is TRBV5-1 and J is TRBJ2-3; D might be TRBD1 (6 bases). CDR1 is SGHRS, CDR2 YFSETQ, per germline. V lost 4 bases and J 0 bases, leaving 12 bases between the germline ends. The CDR3 is made up of 15 amino acids. The CDR3 nucleotides are TGCGCCAGCAGCCAAGGGACACACAGCACAGATACGCAGTATTTT. Translating it yields CASSQGTHSTDTQYF.

This sequence joins TRBV6-5 and TRBJ1-4; D uncertain. Germline CDR1 and CDR2: MNHEY and SVGAGI. Trimming took 6 bases from V and 0 from J, leaving 11 bases between them. The CDR3 sequence is 15 residues long. CDR3 coding DNA: TGTGCCAGCAGCAATACCGGGACAACTAATGAAAAACTGTTTTTT. Translated, it gives CASSNTGTTNEKLFF.

The chain has TRBV7-2 and TRBJ2-3; 7 positions match TRBD1. With 4 bases clipped from V and 2 bases from J, the junction kept 6 bases outside the gene matches. The CDR3 length is 15 residues. Germline CDR1 SGHTA, CDR2 FQGNSA. The CDR3 DNA reads TGTGCCAGCAGCTGGACAGGATCCCCCACAGATACGCAGTATTTT. Protein sequence: CASSWTGSPTDTQYF.

CDR3 in DNA: TGTGCCAGCAGTTGGGACTTATCCTACGAGCAGTACTTC. Its translation: CASSWDLSYEQYF. The rearrangement joins TRBV2 to TRBJ2-7, with D possibly being TRBD2 (6 bases). Germline-derived CDR1 and CDR2 are SNHLY and FYNNEI. The V and J ends lost 5 bases and 1 base respectively, with 9 bases between them. The CDR3 has 13 amino acids.

This clone came up a few times. This rearrangement joins TRBV27 to TRBJ1-5; perhaps TRBD1 as D (5 bases). V was pared by 6 bases and J by 9 bases, with 18 bases between. This CDR3 contains 14 residues. The germline V gene encodes CDR1 MNHEY and CDR2 SMNVEV (reference sequence). DNA of the CDR3: TGTGCCAGCAGCCGGGACGGGGGAGTTCGGCCCCAGCATTTT. The encoded protein is CASSRDGGVRPQHF.

The chain links TRBV6-6 to TRBJ1-1, with TRBD1 matching over 7 bases. V was pared by 9 bases and J by 5 bases, with 9 bases of the junction left unmatched. This CDR3 has 13 amino acids. The V gene's germline CDR1 is MNHNY and CDR2 SVGAGI (reference sequence). CDR3 DNA: TGTGCCAGTCGACAGGGTGATGGGACTGAAGCTTTCTTT. Protein sequence: CASRQGDGTEAFF.

The CDR3 DNA sequence: TGTGCCAGCAGCCCGGGACAGGGGCTAATCTATGGCTACACCTTC. Protein sequence: CASSPGQGLIYGYTF. This chain connects TRBV5-4 to TRBJ1-2; 10 bases map to TRBD1. V dropped 4 bases and J dropped 4; count of bases not matched to a gene: 7. Germline CDR1 and CDR2: SGHNT and YYREEE (reference sequence). The CDR3 consists of 15 residues. Complete variable domain (other parts from reference TRBV5-4 and TRBJ1-2): ETGVTQSPTHLIKTRGQQVTLRCSSQSGHNTVSWYQQALGQGPQFIFQYYREEENGRGNFPPRFSGLQFPNYSSELNVNALELDDSALYLCASSPGQGLIYGYTFGSGTRLTVV.

The rearrangement links TRBV28 to TRBJ2-7, with 10 positions matching TRBD1. The V segment lost 8 bases and the J segment 2 bases; nucleotides outside the gene matches: 15. This CDR3 comprises 17 residues. CDR1 and CDR2 from the germline V gene are MDHEN and SYDVKM. CDR3 nucleotide sequence: TGTGCCAGCCCTCCCGGGACAGGGGAGGAATCGGCCTACGAGCAGTACTTC. It translates to CASPPGTGEESAYEQYF.

The V gene is TRBV20-1, the J gene TRBJ2-5; no reliable D call. The V gene's germline CDR1 is DFQATT and CDR2 SNEGSKA (reference sequence). The CDR3 length is 11 residues. Deletions cut 3 bases from V and 5 bases from J, with 7 bases between. The CDR3 here is CSASSSETQYF. Here the CDR3 DNA reads TGCAGTGCTAGTAGCTCGGAGACCCAGTACTTC.

CDR3: CASSPPQGLGEKLFF. Written as DNA, the CDR3 is TGTGCCAGCAGTCCCCCCCAGGGTCTAGGTGAAAAACTGTTTTTT. The chain uses TRBV28 and TRBJ1-4, with D tentatively TRBD1 (5 bases). This CDR3 is built from 15 residues. In germline, CDR1 is MDHEN, CDR2 SYDVKM. Trimming removed 5 bases at V and 7 bases at J, with 17 bases between.

The chain recombines TRBV5-8 with TRBJ2-5; TRBD1 might be the D (5 bases). Germline assignment: CDR1 SGHTS and CDR2 YDEGEE. V was cut by 5 bases and J by 1 base, with 15 bases left in between. This CDR3 spans 15 amino acids. In DNA form, the CDR3 reads TGTGCCAGCAGTCTGGGGCAGAAATTCCAAGAGACCCAGTACTTC. Translation: CASSLGQKFQETQYF.

The V and J genes are TRBV20-1 and TRBJ2-1, with a weak D call TRBD2 (6 bases). This CDR3 spans 14 amino acids. CDR1 and CDR2 (germline): DFQATT, SNEGSKA (reference sequence). Trimming stripped 3 bases from V and 8 bases from J, with 17 bases between. CDR3 region: CSASSTSSSHEQFF. The CDR3, as DNA: TGCAGTGCTAGTTCGACTAGTTCGTCACATGAGCAGTTCTTC.

V gene TRBV5-5 combines with J gene TRBJ2-5, with TRBD1 matching 7 bases. V shed 2 bases, J shed 5 bases, and the junction held 3 bases outside the gene matches. This CDR3 comprises 13 residues. Looked up from germline, CDR1 is SGHKS and CDR2 is YYEKEE (reference sequence). The CDR3 here is CASSFTGEETQYF. In DNA form, the CDR3 reads TGTGCCAGCAGCTTTACAGGGGAGGAGACCCAGTACTTC.

This chain joins TRBV3-1 (or the pseudogene TRBV3-2) and TRBJ2-1; TRBD1 agrees at 9 bases. V lost 10 bases and J lost 4; bases outside the gene matches: 5. This CDR3 spans 13 amino acids. CDR1 LGHDT and CDR2 YNNKEL come from the germline V gene (reference sequence). The CDR3 loop is CATWDREYNEQFF. The CDR3 DNA sequence: TGTGCCACCTGGGACAGGGAATACAATGAGCAGTTCTTC.

The V call is TRBV5-5, the J call TRBJ2-5, with D perhaps matching TRBD2 (5 bases). The CDR3 runs to 14 residues. CDR1 is SGHKS and CDR2 is YYEKEE in the germline V gene (reference sequence). V shed 0 bases and J shed 4 bases, with 10 bases lying between them. CDR3 residues: CASSLGGLGETQYF. The CDR3 coding sequence is TGTGCCAGCAGCTTGGGAGGGTTGGGAGAGACCCAGTACTTC.

The CDR3 DNA is TGTGCCAGCAGCTCAGGGGACCCCTATAGCAATCAGCCCCAGCATTTT. It codes for CASSSGDPYSNQPQHF. The chain has TRBV7-8 and TRBJ1-5; D may be TRBD1 (6 bases). CDR1 and CDR2 from the germline V gene are SGHVS and FQNEAQ. Trimming removed 4 bases from V and 0 bases from J, with 13 bases in between. The CDR3 runs to 16 residues.

This chain uses TRBV19 with TRBJ1-6, with TRBD1 identical over 10 bases. CDR1 is LNHDA, CDR2 SQIVND, per germline (reference sequence). The CDR3 length is 15 residues. V lost 6 bases, J lost 7 bases, and 6 bases stayed unmatched. For the CDR3, the DNA is TGTGCCAGTAGAATGTGGGGACAGGGGAATTCACCCCTCCACTTT. Amino acids: CASRMWGQGNSPLHF.

The V and J genes are TRBV5-6 and TRBJ2-5; the D gene is possibly TRBD2 (5 bases). The germline CDR1 and CDR2 sequences are SGHDT and YYEEEE. The length of the CDR3 is 16 residues. Between the trimmed V and J ends, which lost 2 bases and 3 bases, there was a span of 17 bases. The CDR3 protein is CASSLDRKRSKETQYF. The CDR3 DNA is TGTGCCAGCAGCTTAGATAGGAAGCGGAGTAAAGAGACCCAGTACTTC.

The chain has TRBV29-1 and TRBJ2-7, with TRBD1 matching over 8 bases. The CDR3 sequence is 12 residues long. The germline V gene encodes CDR1 SQVTM and CDR2 ANQGSEA. Unmatched junction bases numbered 7, after V lost 6 bases and J lost 6 bases. The CDR3: CSVLGTGPEQYF. The CDR3 DNA reads as TGCAGCGTCCTCGGGACAGGCCCCGAGCAGTACTTC.

The chain recombines TRBV18 with TRBJ2-2; TRBD1 matches at 10 bases. The ends lost 6 bases at V and 2 bases at J; junction bases unmatched: 3. This CDR3 has 15 residues. CDR1 KGHSH and CDR2 LQKENI come from the germline V gene. CDR3 nucleotide sequence: TGTGCCAGCTCCCGACAGGGGGCAAACACCGGGGAGCTGTTTTTT. It specifies CASSRQGANTGELFF. Drawing the rest from reference TRBV18 and TRBJ2-2, the complete variable domain is NAGVMQNPRHLVRRRGQEARLRCSPMKGHSHVYWYRQLPEEGLKFMVYLQKENIIDESGMPKERFSAEFPKEGPSILRIQQVVRGDSAAYFCASSRQGANTGELFFGEGSRLTVL.